These 23 T cell receptor beta chains were sequenced from one sample in a study of CDR3 diversity in severe acne. One entry per CDR3 protein results from TCRdb running MiXCR on the PCR reads. The table has around 91,000 distinct CDR3 sequences, 51% seen once. Material: blood. The receptor source for this set is a male donor in good health, without acne.

The chain links TRBV19 to TRBJ2-2; TRBD2 agrees at 7 bases. This CDR3 is 15 amino acids long. V lost 10 bases to trimming and J lost 4 bases; unmatched junction nucleotides: 12. CDR1 and CDR2 from the germline V gene are LNHDA and SQIVND (reference sequence). CDR3 protein: CATLSGGSSTGELFF. As DNA, the CDR3 is TGTGCCACCTTATCTGGCGGGAGTAGCACCGGGGAGCTGTTTTTT.

With respect to this clonotype: A much larger clone differs from this one at a single base, so this may be a read error. The chain recombines TRBV14 with TRBJ2-5; D possibly corresponds to TRBD1 (6 bases). The CDR3 length is 14 residues. V was clipped by 5 bases and J by 1 base, with 11 bases between them. CDR1 is SGHDN and CDR2 is FVKESK in the germline V gene. This CDR3 reads CASSNTGSQETQYF. The CDR3 nucleotides read TGTGCCAGCAGCAATACAGGGAGCCAAGAGACCCAGTACTTC.

The rearrangement links TRBV10-3 to TRBJ1-5; perhaps TRBD1 as D (5 bases). Germline CDR1 is ENHRY and CDR2 is SYGVKD. The V end lost 3 bases, the J end lost 4 bases, and 22 bases lay between the germline ends. This CDR3 is built from 18 residues. The CDR3, as DNA: TGTGCCATCAGTGATCCTGTAACGGGCAGGGCGAGGAATCAGCCCCAGCATTTT. Its protein product is CAISDPVTGRARNQPQHF.

Worth noting for this clonotype: A read error may account for a junction end that differs from germline. This sequence joins TRBV6-1 and TRBJ2-7; weak D call: TRBD1 (5 bases). The germline gives CDR1 MNHNS, CDR2 SASEGT. The CDR3 is 14 residues long. CDR3: CAISESTGQGEQYF. CDR3 coding DNA: TGTGCCATCAGTGAGTCGACGGGTCAGGGCGAGCAGTACTTC.

By share, this clonotype ranks as medium-sized. The chain carries TRBV5-1 and TRBJ2-7; D uncertain. This CDR3 is built from 12 residues. With 2 bases removed from V and 3 bases from J, the gap between germline ends came to 6 bases. Germline CDR1 SGHRS, CDR2 YFSETQ. The CDR3 here is CASSLDLYEQYF. In DNA, the CDR3 is TGCGCCAGCAGCTTAGACCTCTACGAGCAGTACTTC.

V is TRBV6-1 and J is TRBJ2-7; unclear D gene. There are 13 residues in the CDR3. V was trimmed by 3 bases and J by 6 bases, leaving 12 bases between them. Per germline, CDR1 MNHNS and CDR2 SASEGT. The CDR3 nucleotides are TGTGCCAGCAGTGACCCTACGGTGGGCGAGCAGTACTTC. Protein sequence: CASSDPTVGEQYF.

This clonotype was picked up many times. V is TRBV18 and J is TRBJ2-7; no definite D call. The V end lost 4 bases, the J end lost 2 bases, and 15 bases lay between the germline ends. Germline CDR1 is KGHSH and CDR2 is LQKENI. This CDR3 is built from 15 residues. The CDR3 DNA sequence: TGTGCCAGCTCACAAGACACTATTCCCACCTACGAGCAGTACTTC. It codes for CASSQDTIPTYEQYF.

This clonotype was counted at least ten times. The genes are TRBV20-1 and TRBJ2-5, with TRBD2 as a possible D gene (6 bases). The CDR3 contains 14 residues. V shed 0 bases and J shed 4 bases, with 12 bases lying between them. The V gene's germline CDR1 is DFQATT and CDR2 SNEGSKA (reference sequence). CDR3 sequence: CSARDLAGPETQYF. The CDR3 DNA reads as TGCAGTGCTAGAGATTTGGCGGGGCCAGAGACCCAGTACTTC.

The chain recombines TRBV6-1 with TRBJ1-3; unclear D gene. In germline, CDR1 is MNHNS, CDR2 SASEGT. The CDR3 has 11 residues. Trimming removed 2 bases from V and 8 bases from J, with 4 bases in between. The CDR3 reads CASSERDTIYF. CDR3 bases: TGTGCCAGCAGTGAAAGAGACACCATATATTTT.

With regard to this clonotype: Just one base apart from a much larger clone, this may be a read error. This chain joins TRBV7-9 and TRBJ1-2; no firm D call. The germline V gene has CDR1 SEHNR and CDR2 FQNEAQ (reference sequence). The CDR3 consists of 13 residues. CDR3 region: CTSSLVGNYGYTF. CDR3 nucleotide sequence: TGTACCAGCAGCTTAGTGGGAAACTATGGCTACACCTTC.

The table lists this clonotype with a few counts. The rearrangement joins TRBV10-3 to TRBJ1-1, with D possibly being TRBD1 (5 bases). The CDR3 length is 13 residues. The germline V gene has CDR1 ENHRY and CDR2 SYGVKD. Trimming took 6 bases from V and 4 from J, leaving 12 bases between them. CDR3 loop: CAIRGASGTEAFF. Here the CDR3 DNA reads TGTGCCATCAGAGGGGCCTCGGGCACTGAAGCTTTCTTT.

The chain employs TRBV9 and TRBJ2-7, with D unclear. The V end lost 0 bases, the J end lost 1 base, and 11 bases lay between the germline ends. CDR3 size: 15 residues. Germline V gene data show CDR1 as SGDLS and CDR2 as YYNGEE. The CDR3 nucleotides read TGTGCCAGCAGCGTAGGAGGTGATATTTCCTACGAGCAGTACTTC. This translates into CASSVGGDISYEQYF.

V is TRBV4-1 and J is TRBJ1-6; D unclear. Trimming shortened V by 5 bases and J by 7 bases, and 12 bases separated the two germline ends. Germline V gene sequence: CDR1 MGHRA, CDR2 YSYEKL. The CDR3 is made up of 14 amino acids. The CDR3 nucleotides are TGCGCCAGCAGCTACCCGCTCGGGAATTCACCCCTCCACTTT. Translated: CASSYPLGNSPLHF.

The gene calls are TRBV7-9 and TRBJ2-7, with 9 bases aligning to TRBD2. The CDR3 is 15 amino acids. The germline gives CDR1 SEHNR, CDR2 FQNEAQ (reference sequence). Trimming at V came to 1 base and at J to 6 bases, leaving 7 bases not matched to a gene. Here the CDR3 DNA reads TGTGCCAGCAGCTTAGTGGCGGGAGGGCCCGGCGAGCAGTACTTC. It codes for CASSLVAGGPGEQYF.

The chain employs TRBV18 and TRBJ1-1; 10 nucleotides line up with TRBD1. This CDR3 region has 15 residues. V trimming: 4 bases; J trimming: 5 bases; junction bases outside the gene matches: 7. The germline CDR1 and CDR2 sequences are KGHSH and LQKENI. CDR3 sequence reads: CASSLRQGATTEAFF. The DNA of the CDR3 is TGTGCCAGCTCACTACGACAGGGGGCAACGACTGAAGCTTTCTTT.

This clonotype was observed many times. J is TRBJ2-1 and V is TRBV19; D is perhaps TRBD2 (5 bases). The CDR3 contains 15 residues. CDR1 and CDR2 (germline): LNHDA, SQIVND (reference sequence). The V end lost 0 bases, the J end lost 10 bases, and 16 bases lay between the germline ends. The CDR3 loop is CASSIDLGLAGEQFF. CDR3 DNA sequence: TGTGCCAGTAGTATAGATCTGGGCCTAGCTGGGGAGCAGTTCTTC.

This clonotype was detected many times. The rearrangement uses TRBV27 and TRBJ1-6; 11 nucleotides agree with TRBD1. J lost 9 bases, V lost 1 base, and 8 bases had no gene match. The CDR3 totals 17 residues. CDR1 is MNHEY, CDR2 SMNVEV, per germline (reference sequence). CDR3 sequence (DNA): TGTGCCAGCAGTTTATTATTTCCGGGACAGGGGGGTTCACCCCTCCACTTT. Translated, it gives CASSLLFPGQGGSPLHF.

This chain links TRBV9 with TRBJ2-3, with 16 bases matching TRBD2. Germline V gene lookup returns CDR1 SGDLS and CDR2 YYNGEE. The CDR3 loop spans 18 amino acids. The junction had 9 bases not matched to a gene; V was cut back by 3 bases and J by 5 bases. CDR3 in amino acids: CASSARGLAGGWGDTQYF. CDR3 bases: TGTGCCAGCAGCGCCCGGGGACTAGCGGGAGGGTGGGGAGATACGCAGTATTTT. The full variable domain, rest sourced from reference TRBV9 and TRBJ2-3, is DSGVTQTPKHLITATGQRVTLRCSPRSGDLSVYWYQQSLDQGLQFLIQYYNGEERAKGNILERFSAQQFPDLHSELNLSSLELGDSALYFCASSARGLAGGWGDTQYFGPGTRLTVL.

This clonotype occurred many times. The rearrangement joins TRBV4-1 to TRBJ1-4, with D tentatively TRBD1 (5 bases). CDR1 and CDR2 (germline): MGHRA, YSYEKL. This CDR3 spans 15 amino acids. Deletions cut 0 bases from V and 8 bases from J, with 13 bases between. In DNA form, the CDR3 reads TGCGCCAGCAGCCAAGAGAGGGCAGGGCGAGAAAAACTGTTTTTT. It specifies CASSQERAGREKLFF.

This clonotype was seen at least ten times. DNA of the CDR3: TGTGCCAGCAGTTTTAACGGACATTGGGGGACCCAGTACTTC. Residues: CASSFNGHWGTQYF. The chain carries TRBV12-3 or TRBV12-4 and TRBJ2-5; maybe TRBD1 (5 bases). CDR3 length: 14 amino acids. V was cut by 3 bases and J by 7 bases, with 15 bases left in between.

The chain combines TRBV20-1 with TRBJ2-3, with a possible D match to TRBD2 (6 bases). The CDR3 runs 14 residues. Germline V lookup: CDR1 DFQATT, CDR2 SNEGSKA (reference sequence). V was pared by 0 bases and J by 6 bases, with 13 bases between. The CDR3 reads CSARDLGGPDTQYF. CDR3 sequence (DNA): TGCAGTGCTAGAGATTTAGGAGGGCCGGATACGCAGTATTTT.

The chain joins TRBV7-9 to TRBJ2-5, with 10 bases matching TRBD1. The junction had 10 bases not matched to a gene; V was cut back by 5 bases and J by 4 bases. The CDR3 spans 16 residues. Germline values: CDR1 SEHNR, CDR2 FQNEAQ (reference sequence). For the CDR3, the DNA is TGTGCCAGCAGCGCGAGCCGGGACAGGGGACGAGAGACCCAGTACTTC. The encoded protein is CASSASRDRGRETQYF.

V gene TRBV20-1 combines with J gene TRBJ2-7, with a possible D match to TRBD2 (6 bases). The CDR3 has 10 amino acids. Germline CDR1 DFQATT, CDR2 SNEGSKA (reference sequence). CDR3 coding DNA: TGCAGCCCGGGGGCCTACGAGCAGTACTTC. This codes for CSPGAYEQYF.